A selection of T cell receptor beta chains follows, all from one sample in a study of blood T cell repertoires in COVID-19. Assay used: immunoSEQ multiplex PCR; TCRdb lists only in-frame clones, some missing. The profile covers under 35,000 clones, with 80% appearing a single time and roughly 29% taken by the ten largest. Sequences were obtained from peripheral blood. The receptors stem from a man older than 75 with acute or convalescent COVID-19. CDR3s include the opening cysteine and the closing phenylalanine or tryptophan. A D gene is named only where the DNA matches it firmly. The size field is filled for only some rows; it gives once, few, many or a size class.

j_gene,d_gene,v_gene,abundance,CDR3nt,CDR3aa
TRBJ2-1,-,TRBV6-2/TRBV6-3,-,TGTGCCAGCAGCCGTACTAGCAGAAACAATGAGCAGTTCTTC,CASSRTSRNNEQFF
TRBJ2-1,TRBD2,TRBV14,once,TGTGCCAGCAGCCTCCCAGGGAGGGCGCCTTACAATGAGCAGTTCTTC,CASSLPGRAPYNEQFF
TRBJ1-6,TRBD1,TRBV6-6,-,TGTGCCTTCTCAGGGGGTAGTAATTCACCCCTCCACTTT,CAFSGGSNSPLHF
TRBJ2-2,-,TRBV19,once,TGTGCCAGTAGTATAGATCGGGGTAACGACGGGGAGCTGTTTTTT,CASSIDRGNDGELFF
TRBJ1-2,TRBD1,TRBV2,-,TGTGCCAGCACCCGACAGGGGGTGGGTGGCTACACCTTC,CASTRQGVGGYTF
TRBJ1-5,-,TRBV3-1/TRBV3-2,many,TGTGCCAGCAGCCACCTTAATCAGCCCCAGCATTTT,CASSHLNQPQHF
TRBJ1-2,-,TRBV30,-,TGTGCCTGGAGTACAGGGCCGGGCTACACCTTC,CAWSTGPGYTF
TRBJ1-2,-,TRBV1,-,TGCACCAGCAGCCACCTGATCAGGACAGAACGTAACTATGGCTACACCTTC,CTSSHLIRTERNYGYTF
TRBJ2-2,-,TRBV11-2,once,TGTGCCAGCAGGCCATCGGCAGGGTCGGACACCGGGGAGCTGTTTTTT,CASRPSAGSDTGELFF
TRBJ1-1,-,TRBV5-1,-,TGCGCCAGCAGCTTGGCCCTGGGACAAAGCGAAGGAGCTTTCTTT,CASSLALGQSEGAFF
TRBJ2-7,TRBD2,TRBV5-1,-,TGCGCCAGCAGCTTTATGGCGGGGGTCTCCTACGAGCAGTACTTC,CASSFMAGVSYEQYF
TRBJ2-3,-,TRBV11-3,few,TGTGCCAGCAGCACTAAGTTCCCAGATACGCAGTATTTT,CASSTKFPDTQYF
TRBJ2-3,TRBD1,TRBV12-5,medium-sized,TGTGCTAGTGGTTTGGCCGAGGGGGCCTCCGCACACTATACGCAGTATTTT,CASGLAEGASAHYTQYF
TRBJ2-5,-,TRBV6-5,-,TGTGCCAGCGCAGACAGGGGAGGGGAGACCCAGTACTTC,CASADRGGETQYF
TRBJ2-3,-,TRBV4-2,-,TGTGCCAGCAGCTCCGGGGAGGTGGCAGATACGCAGTATTTT,CASSSGEVADTQYF
TRBJ2-5,TRBD1,TRBV24-1,-,TGTGCCACCAGTGAAGGGACAGGTCGCGAGAGGGAGACCCAGTACTTC,CATSEGTGRERETQYF
TRBJ1-3,TRBD1,TRBV6-5,-,TGTGCCAGCAGTCGACAGGGGTTCTCTGGAAACACCATATATTTT,CASSRQGFSGNTIYF
TRBJ1-6,-,TRBV30,-,TGTGCCTGGAGTGTACCGGTCGGCGGAAATTCACCCCTCCACTTT,CAWSVPVGGNSPLHF
TRBJ2-2,-,TRBV15,-,TGTGCCACCAGCAGAGGTAGTGCCGGGGAGCTGTTTTTT,CATSRGSAGELFF
TRBJ2-7,TRBD2,TRBV11-2,-,TGTGCCAGCAGCTATAGAGCGGCGGCGGGGGGCTCCTACGAGCAGTACTTC,CASSYRAAAGGSYEQYF
TRBJ2-7,-,TRBV12-5,-,TGTGCTAGCAGCGAGACAGATTTCTACGAGCAGTACTTC,CASSETDFYEQYF
TRBJ2-7,TRBD1,TRBV2,-,TGTGCCAGCAAGGTAGAGACAGGGGGCGCTTACGAGCAGTACTTC,CASKVETGGAYEQYF
TRBJ2-2,-,TRBV4-1,-,TGCGCCAGCAGCCAGGAGATCGGGGAGCTGTTTTTT,CASSQEIGELFF
TRBJ2-3,TRBD2,TRBV24-1,-,TGTGCCACCAGTGATTGGGCGGGGGGTACAGATACGCAGTATTTT,CATSDWAGGTDTQYF
TRBJ2-1,TRBD2,TRBV11-3,-,TGTGCCAGCAGCGCTAGCGGGAGCGATGAGCAGTTCTTC,CASSASGSDEQFF
TRBJ2-2,TRBD1,TRBV28,-,TGTGCCAGCGGTTTGACAGGGGCGAACACCGGGGAGCTGTTTTTT,CASGLTGANTGELFF
TRBJ1-5,-,TRBV28,few,TGTGCCAGCAGTTTGTCGGTAAGCAATCAGCCCCAGCATTTT,CASSLSVSNQPQHF
TRBJ2-3,TRBD2,TRBV29-1,-,TGCAGCGTCCTTAGCGGGAGGGCAGATACGCAGTATTTT,CSVLSGRADTQYF
TRBJ1-6,TRBD1,TRBV2,-,TGTGCCAGCAGTGGATTTAGGACAGGGGATTCACCCCTCCACTTT,CASSGFRTGDSPLHF
TRBJ2-5,-,TRBV2,once,TGTGCCAGCAGCCCGGGACTCTCCAGATGGGAGACCCAGTACTTC,CASSPGLSRWETQYF
TRBJ1-2,-,TRBV7-2,-,TGTGCCAGCTTCGGGGGGGAGGGATACTATGGCTACACCTTC,CASFGGEGYYGYTF
TRBJ2-5,TRBD1,TRBV18,-,TGTGCCAGCTCACCGCCGACAGGGGAACGGAAAGAGACCCAGTACTTC,CASSPPTGERKETQYF
TRBJ1-5,-,TRBV4-1,-,TGCGCCAGCAGCCAACCAGCGAGGGGGTATCAGCCCCAGCATTTT,CASSQPARGYQPQHF
TRBJ2-5,TRBD1,TRBV11-3,-,TGTGCCAGCAGCTTAGGGGGACAGGAAGAGACCCAGTACTTC,CASSLGGQEETQYF
TRBJ2-1,TRBD2,TRBV7-9,-,TGTGCCAGCAGCTTATTGAGCGGGATCTACAATGAGCAGTTCTTC,CASSLLSGIYNEQFF
TRBJ2-7,-,TRBV15,few,TGTGCCACCAGCAGGGAGGCGGAAGGGTACGAGCAGTACTTC,CATSREAEGYEQYF
TRBJ2-2,TRBD2,TRBV9,-,TGTGCCAGCAGCGTAGGACTAGCGGGGCATGGGACCGGGGAGCTGTTTTTT,CASSVGLAGHGTGELFF
TRBJ1-5,TRBD1,TRBV6-2/TRBV6-3,-,TGTGCCAGCAGTAACACAGGGGGCCGGCAGCCCCAGCATTTT,CASSNTGGRQPQHF
TRBJ1-2,-,TRBV18,once,TGTGCCAGCTCGGGGGGGCTTGATGGCTACACCTTC,CASSGGLDGYTF
TRBJ1-5,-,TRBV4-1,medium-sized,TGCGCCAGCAGCCAAGACGGGAGAAATCAGCCCCAGCATTTT,CASSQDGRNQPQHF
TRBJ1-2,-,TRBV5-4,-,TGTGCCAGCAGCTTGGGGGGGGAGGAGGGATACTATGGCTACACCTTC,CASSLGGEEGYYGYTF
TRBJ2-1,TRBD2,TRBV10-3,-,TGTGCCATCAGGGGGACTAGCGGGAGCTCCTACAATGAGCAGTTCTTC,CAIRGTSGSSYNEQFF
TRBJ2-2,-,TRBV7-2,-,TGTGCCAGCAGCTTAGCAGGGGCAGGATCGAACACCGGGGAGCTGTTTTTT,CASSLAGAGSNTGELFF
TRBJ2-5,-,TRBV6-5,-,TGTGCCAGCAGCGTCCGGGGGTACCAAGAGACCCAGTACTTC,CASSVRGYQETQYF
TRBJ2-5,-,TRBV5-1,-,TGCGCCAGCAGCTTGGCGGGTTGGGAGACCCAGTACTTC,CASSLAGWETQYF
TRBJ2-2,-,TRBV9,-,TGTGCCAGCAGCGTAAGGGGGAACACCGGGGAGCTGTTTTTT,CASSVRGNTGELFF
TRBJ2-5,TRBD2,TRBV3-1/TRBV3-2,-,TGTGCCAGCAGAAAGCGGGGGGACCAAGAGACCCAGTACTTC,CASRKRGDQETQYF
TRBJ2-7,-,TRBV2,once,TGTGCCAGCAGTACGGGTCCCTACGAGCAGTACTTC,CASSTGPYEQYF
TRBJ2-3,TRBD2,TRBV7-2,-,TGTGCCAGCAGCCGTGGCGGGGGGGTGAGGACAGATACGCAGTATTTT,CASSRGGGVRTDTQYF
TRBJ1-1,-,TRBV11-1,-,TGTGCCAGCAGCAAGAGGACAGAGAACACTGAAGCTTTCTTT,CASSKRTENTEAFF
TRBJ1-1,-,TRBV6-2/TRBV6-3,-,TGTGCCAGCAGTTATGCGGAGAGTGAAGCTTTCTTT,CASSYAESEAFF
TRBJ2-7,-,TRBV6-5,-,TGTGCCAGCAGTCCCATTGCGGCCTCCTACGAGCAGTACTTC,CASSPIAASYEQYF
TRBJ1-6,-,TRBV5-1,few,TGCGCCAGCAGCTTGGGGCAGGGGAATTTACCCCTCCACTTT,CASSLGQGNLPLHF
TRBJ2-2,TRBD2,TRBV7-3,-,TGTGCCAGCAGCCCGGGGACTAGCGGCACCGGGGAGCTGTTTTTT,CASSPGTSGTGELFF
TRBJ2-1,TRBD2,TRBV11-2,-,TGTGCCAGCAGATTAGCGGGATATGAGCAGTTCTTC,CASRLAGYEQFF
TRBJ2-3,TRBD2,TRBV6-5,-,TGTGCCAGCAGTTACTCTGGAGCGGGAGGTTCAGATACGCAGTATTTT,CASSYSGAGGSDTQYF
TRBJ1-2,-,TRBV19,-,TGTGCCAGTAGTATAGATATTTTCGCAGGCTATGGCTACACCTTC,CASSIDIFAGYGYTF
TRBJ1-5,-,TRBV28,once,TGTGCCAGCACCCCGACAGATTATAGCAATCAGCCCCAGCATTTT,CASTPTDYSNQPQHF
TRBJ1-1,-,TRBV21-1,once,TGTGCCAGCAGCCTCCCTGCGCGGGGGAACACTGAAGCTTTCTTT,CASSLPARGNTEAFF